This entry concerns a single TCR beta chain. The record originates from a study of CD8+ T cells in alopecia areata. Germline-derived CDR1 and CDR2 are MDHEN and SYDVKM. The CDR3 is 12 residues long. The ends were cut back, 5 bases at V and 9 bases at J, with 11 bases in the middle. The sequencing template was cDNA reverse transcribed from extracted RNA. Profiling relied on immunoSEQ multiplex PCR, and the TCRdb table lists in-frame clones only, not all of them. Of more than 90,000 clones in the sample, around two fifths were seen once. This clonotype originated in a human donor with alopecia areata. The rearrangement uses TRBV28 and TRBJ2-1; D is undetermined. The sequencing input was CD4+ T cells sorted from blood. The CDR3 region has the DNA TGTGCCAGCAGTCTTGCCACGGGTGAGCAGTTCTTC. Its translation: CASSLATGEQFF.